Reported below is one T cell receptor (beta chain). Its recognized antigen is unknown. No base quality values were provided; no much bigger clone lies one nucleotide off. TCRB and TCRAD loci were amplified from a standardized quantity of quality-controlled genomic DNA using the immunoSEQ multiplex PCR assay. The amplicons spanned the V(D)J region and were long enough to cover the CDR3 and allow V and J genes to be identified. Through the commercial immunoSEQ service, the amplicons were sequenced on an Illumina platform. For the original study's pipeline: Primer bias and sequencing errors were corrected as previously described, and TCRAD and TCRB definitions were based on the IMGT database. Repertoires were analysed with immunoSEQ Analyzer 3.0 and VDJTools, covering basic statistics, V/J segment usage, diversity estimates, rarefaction and pairwise overlap. Chao1, ChaoE, Efron-Thisted, Shannon and inverse Simpson indices were used to estimate diversity, which was also estimated on datasets down-sampled to the smallest sample. Repertoire overlap was determined by strict matching of CDR3 nucleotide sequence, V gene and J gene, and Jaccard-based multidimensional scaling clustering was applied. TCRdb retrieved this table from immuneACCESS and kept in-frame rearrangements only. Not all clones are present; in checked studies, unresolved V genes account for under half, and no reason is known for the remainder. The D gene and trimming were derived from the DNA, and the V and J assignments and clone size from that table. In all, the sample holds roughly 130,000 clones, and 90% to 95% of those were seen once. The ten largest clones add up to roughly 0.024% of the sample.

The data stem from a study of human thymus T cells (dated by TCRdb to the early 2020s). In the study overall: TCR alpha and beta repertoires from under 10 infant thymus samples and four related peripheral blood samples were characterized in the study. Donor ages ranging from roughly 7 to 250 days were recorded, and about six male and a couple of female infants were included in the cohort. Results the study describes overall, beyond this receptor: Thymus samples yielded on average roughly 790,000 unique TCRB clonotypes, compared with 75,000 to 85,000 from blood samples. Biased V and J gene segment usage appeared to be present in both thymic and peripheral blood repertoires. According to the related research, thymic TCR repertoires were highly overlapping among unrelated individuals.

The thymus tissue came from surgical resects taken out during corrective cardiac surgery. Donors were immunologically healthy infants undergoing open corrective cardiac surgery for congenital heart defects in Finland. Thymocytes were freed from the tissue by mechanical means and kept at -70 degrees C as pellets of roughly 9.5-31 million cells. Genomic DNA was extracted from frozen cell pellets with a QIAsymphony instrument. Trimming at the junction amounts to 3 bases on V and 2 bases on J, and the germline ends lie 18 bases apart. The CDR3 numbers 17 residues from cysteine through phenylalanine. Only CDR3 DNA is held: 51 bases, read in frame from base 1. As encoded in the germline V gene, CDR1 is MDHEN while CDR2 is SYDVKM.

Sequencing input: thymus tissue. This clonotype was obtained from a boy under three years old with a congenital heart defect but otherwise immunologically healthy. The receptor chain draws on TRBV28 and TRBJ2-3; TRBD2 is a weak D gene call, 6 bases matching. The nucleotides read TGTGCCAGCAGTTTGGGCCCCCGGCGGGGAATCACAGATACGCAGTATTTT. It is translated as CASSLGPRRGITDTQYF.